This record covers a single TCR beta chain. The antigen remains undetermined. Sequencing was performed with immunoSEQ multiplex PCR; in TCRdb, only in-frame clones are kept and a portion is missing. The table lists some 20,000 clones, approximately 62% of them singletons. The sample is drawn from a study of radiation and T cells in renal cell carcinoma. General study points: Sampling covered only roughly 1 g of each tumor. Top 100 clonotypes averaged about 50% in irradiated versus around 45% in nephrectomy-only tumors.

The CDR3 has 15 residues. Germline-derived CDR1 and CDR2 are MNHEY and SVGAGI. V shed 7 bases, J shed 4 bases, and the junction held 12 bases outside the gene matches. Treatment specified: treatment-naive control, cytoreductive nephrectomy. Treatment-naive patients without radiation supplied the control tumors at nephrectomy. Control tumor donors were several females and roughly ten males, median age roughly 62 years. V gene TRBV6-5 combines with J gene TRBJ1-1; TRBD1 matches at 7 bases. The material sequenced was tumor tissue, taken from a patient whose treatment was nephrectomy without radiotherapy. The TCR comes from a man in his fifties or sixties with renal cell carcinoma. The CDR3 nucleotides are TGTGCCAGCACCCAAGGGGTGACAGGGTTCACTGAAGCTTTCTTT. It translates to CASTQGVTGFTEAFF.